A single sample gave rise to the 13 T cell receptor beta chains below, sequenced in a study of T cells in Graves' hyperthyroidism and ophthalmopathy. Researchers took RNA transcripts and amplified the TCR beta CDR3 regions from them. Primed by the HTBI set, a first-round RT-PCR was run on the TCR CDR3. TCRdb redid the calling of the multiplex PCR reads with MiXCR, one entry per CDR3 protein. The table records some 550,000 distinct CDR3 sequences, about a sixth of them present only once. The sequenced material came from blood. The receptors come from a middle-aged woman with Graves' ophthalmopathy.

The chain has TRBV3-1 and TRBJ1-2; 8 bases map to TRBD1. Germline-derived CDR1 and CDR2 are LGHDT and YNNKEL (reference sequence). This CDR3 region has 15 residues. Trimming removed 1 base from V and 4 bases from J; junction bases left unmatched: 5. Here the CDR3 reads CASSQGQGLTYGYTF. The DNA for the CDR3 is TGTGCCAGCAGCCAAGGACAGGGGCTAACCTATGGCTACACCTTC.

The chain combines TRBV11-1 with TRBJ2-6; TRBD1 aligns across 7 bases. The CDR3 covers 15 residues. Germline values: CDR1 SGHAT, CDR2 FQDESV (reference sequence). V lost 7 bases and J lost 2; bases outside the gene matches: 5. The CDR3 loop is CASTDRATGANVLTF. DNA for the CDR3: TGTGCCAGCACCGACAGGGCAACTGGGGCCAACGTCCTGACTTTC.

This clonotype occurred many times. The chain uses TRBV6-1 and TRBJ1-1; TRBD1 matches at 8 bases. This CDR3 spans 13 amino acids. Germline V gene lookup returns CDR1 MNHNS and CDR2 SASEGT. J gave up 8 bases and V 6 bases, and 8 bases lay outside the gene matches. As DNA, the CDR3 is TGTGCCAGCAGAACAGGACAGGGCGGCGAAGCTTTCTTT. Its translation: CASRTGQGGEAFF.

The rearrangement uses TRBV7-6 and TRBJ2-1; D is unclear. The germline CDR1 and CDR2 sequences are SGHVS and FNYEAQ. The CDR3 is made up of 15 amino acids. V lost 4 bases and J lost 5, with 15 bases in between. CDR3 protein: CASSSPLSKDNEQFF. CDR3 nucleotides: TGTGCCAGCAGCTCCCCCTTGTCGAAAGACAATGAGCAGTTCTTC.

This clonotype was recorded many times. CDR3 in DNA: TGTGCCAGCAGCCATCTTAAGGGGGTCGGCGACAATGAGCAGTTCTTC. Its protein product is CASSHLKGVGDNEQFF. The chain links TRBV27 to TRBJ2-1; D is perhaps TRBD1 (6 bases). Trimming pared 6 bases from V and 5 bases from J, leaving 20 bases between. The CDR3 runs to 16 residues. Germline lookup yields CDR1 MNHEY and CDR2 SMNVEV (reference sequence).

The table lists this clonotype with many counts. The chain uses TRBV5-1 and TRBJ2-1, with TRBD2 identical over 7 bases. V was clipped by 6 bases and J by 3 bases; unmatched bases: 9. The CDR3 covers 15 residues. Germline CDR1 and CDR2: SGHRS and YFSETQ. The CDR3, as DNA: TGCGCCAGCAACGAGGACGGGGGGTACTACAATGAGCAGTTCTTC. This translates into CASNEDGGYYNEQFF.

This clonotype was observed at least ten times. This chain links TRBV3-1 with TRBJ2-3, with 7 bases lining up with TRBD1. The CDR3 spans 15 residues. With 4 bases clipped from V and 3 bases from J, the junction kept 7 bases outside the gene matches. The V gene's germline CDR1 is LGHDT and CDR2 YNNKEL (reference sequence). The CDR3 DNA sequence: TGTGCCAGCAGCCGGCTGGGACAGATGACAGATACGCAGTATTTT. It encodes CASSRLGQMTDTQYF.

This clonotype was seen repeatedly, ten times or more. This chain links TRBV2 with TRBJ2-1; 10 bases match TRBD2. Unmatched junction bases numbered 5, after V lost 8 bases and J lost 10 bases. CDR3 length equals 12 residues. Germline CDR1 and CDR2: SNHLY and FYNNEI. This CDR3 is CASLAGDDEQFF. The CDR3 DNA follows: TGTGCCAGCCTAGCGGGAGATGACGAGCAGTTCTTC.

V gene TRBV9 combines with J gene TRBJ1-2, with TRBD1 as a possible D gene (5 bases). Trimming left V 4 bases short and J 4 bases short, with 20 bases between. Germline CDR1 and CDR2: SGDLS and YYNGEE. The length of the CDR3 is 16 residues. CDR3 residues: CASSSLSTGESYGYTF. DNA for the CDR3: TGTGCCAGCAGCTCCCTGAGCACGGGGGAAAGCTATGGCTACACCTTC.

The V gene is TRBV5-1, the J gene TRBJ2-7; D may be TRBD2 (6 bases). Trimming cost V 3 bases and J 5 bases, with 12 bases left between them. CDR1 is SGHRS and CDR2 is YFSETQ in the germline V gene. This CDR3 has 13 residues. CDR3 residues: CASSWAGKHEQYF. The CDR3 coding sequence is TGCGCCAGCAGCTGGGCGGGGAAACACGAGCAGTACTTC.

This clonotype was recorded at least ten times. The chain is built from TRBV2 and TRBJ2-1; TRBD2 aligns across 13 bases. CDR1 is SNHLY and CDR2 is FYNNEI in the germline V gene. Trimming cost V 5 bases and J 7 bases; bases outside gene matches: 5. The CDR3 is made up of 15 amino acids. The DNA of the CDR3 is TGTGCCAGCAGTCCAACTAGCGGGAGGGGGAATGAGCAGTTCTTC. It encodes CASSPTSGRGNEQFF. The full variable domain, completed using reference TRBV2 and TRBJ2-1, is EPEVTQTPSHQVTQMGQEVILRCVPISNHLYFYWYRQILGQKVEFLVSFYNNEISEKSEIFDDQFSVERPDGSNFTLKIRSTKLEDSAMYFCASSPTSGRGNEQFFGPGTRLTVL.

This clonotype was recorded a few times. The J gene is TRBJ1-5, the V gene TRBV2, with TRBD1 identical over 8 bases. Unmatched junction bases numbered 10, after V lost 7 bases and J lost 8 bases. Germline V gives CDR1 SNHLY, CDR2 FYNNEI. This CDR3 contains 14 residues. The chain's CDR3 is CASKVRTGTEPQHF. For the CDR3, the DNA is TGTGCCAGCAAAGTGAGGACAGGGACAGAGCCCCAGCATTTT.

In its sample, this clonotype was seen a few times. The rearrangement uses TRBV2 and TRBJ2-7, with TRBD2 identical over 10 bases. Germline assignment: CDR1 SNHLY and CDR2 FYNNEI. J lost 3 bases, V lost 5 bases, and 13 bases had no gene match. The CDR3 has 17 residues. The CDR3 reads CASSLGLAGGEVYEQYF. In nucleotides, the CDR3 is TGTGCCAGCAGTCTCGGGTTAGCGGGAGGTGAGGTCTACGAGCAGTACTTC.